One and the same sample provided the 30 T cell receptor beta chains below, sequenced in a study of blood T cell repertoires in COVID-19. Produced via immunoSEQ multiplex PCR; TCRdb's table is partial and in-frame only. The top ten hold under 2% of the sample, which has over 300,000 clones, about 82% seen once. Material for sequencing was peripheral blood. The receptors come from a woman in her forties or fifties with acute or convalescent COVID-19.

The CDR3 DNA reads TGTGCCAGCAGTGGCAGACAGGTCGAGGGGAACTACGAGCAGTACTTC. Translation gives CASSGRQVEGNYEQYF. The chain uses TRBV6-1 and TRBJ2-7; the D gene is possibly TRBD1 (6 bases). Trimming stripped 4 bases from V and 3 bases from J, with 19 bases between. The CDR3 sequence is 16 residues long. Germline assignment: CDR1 MNHNS and CDR2 SASEGT.

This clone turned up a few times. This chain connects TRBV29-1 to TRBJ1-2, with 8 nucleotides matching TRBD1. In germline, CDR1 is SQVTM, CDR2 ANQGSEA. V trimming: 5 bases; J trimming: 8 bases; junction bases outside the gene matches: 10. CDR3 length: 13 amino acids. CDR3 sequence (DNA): TGCAGCGTTTCCGGACAGGGAGTTCGGGGCTACACCTTC. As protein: CSVSGQGVRGYTF.

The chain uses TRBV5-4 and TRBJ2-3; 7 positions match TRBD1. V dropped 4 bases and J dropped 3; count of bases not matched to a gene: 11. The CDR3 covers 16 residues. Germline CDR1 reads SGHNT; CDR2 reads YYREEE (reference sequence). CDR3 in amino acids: CASSDRQGMSTDTQYF. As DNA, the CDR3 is TGTGCCAGCAGCGACCGACAGGGAATGTCGACAGATACGCAGTATTTT.

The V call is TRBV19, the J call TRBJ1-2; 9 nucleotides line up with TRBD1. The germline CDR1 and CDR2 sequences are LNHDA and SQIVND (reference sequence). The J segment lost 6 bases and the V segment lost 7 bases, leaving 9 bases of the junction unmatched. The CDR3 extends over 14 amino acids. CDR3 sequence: CASTPWGTGNGYTF. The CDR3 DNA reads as TGTGCCAGTACCCCCTGGGGGACAGGGAATGGCTACACCTTC.

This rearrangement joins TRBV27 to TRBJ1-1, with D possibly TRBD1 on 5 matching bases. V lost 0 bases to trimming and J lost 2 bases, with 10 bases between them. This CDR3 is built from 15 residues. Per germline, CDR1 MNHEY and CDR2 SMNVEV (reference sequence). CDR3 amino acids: CASSLSSQGNTEAFF. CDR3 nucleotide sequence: TGTGCCAGCAGTTTATCGAGCCAGGGAAACACTGAAGCTTTCTTT.

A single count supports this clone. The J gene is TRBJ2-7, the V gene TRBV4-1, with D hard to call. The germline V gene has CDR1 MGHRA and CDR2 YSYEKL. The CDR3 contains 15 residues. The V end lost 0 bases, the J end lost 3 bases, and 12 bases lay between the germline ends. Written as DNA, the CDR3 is TGCGCCAGCAGCCAAGAAACCCTATCGCACTACGAGCAGTACTTC. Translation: CASSQETLSHYEQYF.

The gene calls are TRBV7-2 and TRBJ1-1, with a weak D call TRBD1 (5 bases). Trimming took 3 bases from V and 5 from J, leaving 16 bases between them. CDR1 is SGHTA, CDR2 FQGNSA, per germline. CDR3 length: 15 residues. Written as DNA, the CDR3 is TGTGCCAGCAGCTTGGCCCCGGGGGGTGAGACTGAAGCTTTCTTT. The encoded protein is CASSLAPGGETEAFF.

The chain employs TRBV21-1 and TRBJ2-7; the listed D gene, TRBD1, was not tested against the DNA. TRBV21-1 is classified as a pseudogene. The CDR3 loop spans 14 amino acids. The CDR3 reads CASSKGTWNYEQYF. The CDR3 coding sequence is TGTGCCAGCAGCAAAGGGACATGGAACTACGAGCAGTACTTC.

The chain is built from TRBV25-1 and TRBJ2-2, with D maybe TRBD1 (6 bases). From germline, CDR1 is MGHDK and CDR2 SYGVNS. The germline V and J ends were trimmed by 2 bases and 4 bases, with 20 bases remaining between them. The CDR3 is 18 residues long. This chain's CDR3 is CASSERGHPRLSTGELFF. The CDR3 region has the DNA TGTGCCAGCAGTGAACGGGGACACCCCCGTCTGTCCACCGGGGAGCTGTTTTTT.

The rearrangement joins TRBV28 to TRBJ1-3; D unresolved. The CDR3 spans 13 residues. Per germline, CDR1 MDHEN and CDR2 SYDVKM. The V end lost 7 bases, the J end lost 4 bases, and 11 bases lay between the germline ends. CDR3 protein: CASNPSGGNTIYF. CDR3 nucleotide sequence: TGTGCCAGCAACCCCTCCGGGGGAAACACCATATATTTT. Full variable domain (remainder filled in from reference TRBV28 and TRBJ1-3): DVKVTQSSRYLVKRTGEKVFLECVQDMDHENMFWYRQDPGLGLRLIYFSYDVKMKEKGDIPEGYSVSREKKERFSLILESASTNQTSMYLCASNPSGGNTIYFGEGSWLTVV.

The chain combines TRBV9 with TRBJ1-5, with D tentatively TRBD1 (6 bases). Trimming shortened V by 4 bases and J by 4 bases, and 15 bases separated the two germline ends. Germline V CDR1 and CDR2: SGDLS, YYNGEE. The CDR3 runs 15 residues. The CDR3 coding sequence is TGTGCCAGCAGCTCAGGGGATGCACGGAATCAGCCCCAGCATTTT. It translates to CASSSGDARNQPQHF.

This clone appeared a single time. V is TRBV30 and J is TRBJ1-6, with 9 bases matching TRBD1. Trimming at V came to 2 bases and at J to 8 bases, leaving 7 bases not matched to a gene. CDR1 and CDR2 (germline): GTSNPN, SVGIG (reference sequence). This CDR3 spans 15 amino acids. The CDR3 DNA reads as TGTGCCTGGAGTTCTTATGGACAGGGGTATTCACCCCTCCACTTT. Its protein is CAWSSYGQGYSPLHF.

Here the CDR3 reads CATSSSITGNGYTF. The CDR3 DNA follows: TGTGCCACCAGCAGTAGTATTACAGGGAATGGCTACACCTTC. V gene TRBV15 combines with J gene TRBJ1-2; possible D gene TRBD1, 6 bases. Germline lookup yields CDR1 LNHNV and CDR2 YYDKDF (reference sequence). Trimming pared 3 bases from V and 6 bases from J, leaving 14 bases between. The CDR3 is made up of 14 amino acids.

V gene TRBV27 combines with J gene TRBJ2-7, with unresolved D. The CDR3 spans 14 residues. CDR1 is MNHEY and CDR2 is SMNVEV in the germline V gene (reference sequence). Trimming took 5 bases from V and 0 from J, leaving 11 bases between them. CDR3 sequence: CASSTRVGSYEQYF. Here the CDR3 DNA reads TGTGCCAGCAGTACCCGGGTGGGCTCCTACGAGCAGTACTTC.

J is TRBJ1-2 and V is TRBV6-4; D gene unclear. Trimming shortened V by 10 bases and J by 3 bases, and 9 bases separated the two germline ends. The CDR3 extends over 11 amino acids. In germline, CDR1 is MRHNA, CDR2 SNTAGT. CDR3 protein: CAKTGYYGYTF. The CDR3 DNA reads TGTGCCAAAACGGGATACTATGGCTACACCTTC.

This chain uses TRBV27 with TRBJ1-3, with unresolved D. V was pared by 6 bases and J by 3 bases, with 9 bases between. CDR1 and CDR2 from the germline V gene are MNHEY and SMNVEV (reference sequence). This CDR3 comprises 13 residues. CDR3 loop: CASRDIFGNTIYF. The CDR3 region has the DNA TGTGCCAGCAGAGACATATTTGGAAACACCATATATTTT.

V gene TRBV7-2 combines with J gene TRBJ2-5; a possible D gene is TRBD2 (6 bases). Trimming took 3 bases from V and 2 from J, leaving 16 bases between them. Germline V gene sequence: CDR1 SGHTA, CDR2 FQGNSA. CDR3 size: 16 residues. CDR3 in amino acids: CASSLGGGRVQETQYF. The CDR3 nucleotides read TGTGCCAGCAGCTTGGGGGGAGGACGGGTACAAGAGACCCAGTACTTC.

CDR3 amino acids: CASSLDPGATYNEQFF. The CDR3 DNA reads as TGCGCCAGCAGCTTGGATCCGGGAGCTACCTACAATGAGCAGTTCTTC. The chain carries TRBV5-1 and TRBJ2-1; D is perhaps TRBD2 (6 bases). The V gene lost 0 bases and the J gene lost 2 bases, with 12 bases spanning the gap. The germline V gene encodes CDR1 SGHRS and CDR2 YFSETQ. This CDR3 has 16 residues.

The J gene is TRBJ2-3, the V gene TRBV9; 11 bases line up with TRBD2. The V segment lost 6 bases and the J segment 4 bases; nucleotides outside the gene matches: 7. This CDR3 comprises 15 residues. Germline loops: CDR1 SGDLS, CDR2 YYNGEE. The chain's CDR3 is CASTLTSGSADTQYF. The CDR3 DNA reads TGTGCCAGCACCCTTACTAGCGGGAGCGCAGATACGCAGTATTTT.

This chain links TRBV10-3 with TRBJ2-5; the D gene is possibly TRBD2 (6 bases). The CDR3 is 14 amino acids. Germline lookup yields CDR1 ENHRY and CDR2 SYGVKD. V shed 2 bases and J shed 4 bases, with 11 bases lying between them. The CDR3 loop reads CAISEQTEGETQYF. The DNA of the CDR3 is TGTGCCATCAGTGAGCAGACGGAGGGAGAGACCCAGTACTTC.

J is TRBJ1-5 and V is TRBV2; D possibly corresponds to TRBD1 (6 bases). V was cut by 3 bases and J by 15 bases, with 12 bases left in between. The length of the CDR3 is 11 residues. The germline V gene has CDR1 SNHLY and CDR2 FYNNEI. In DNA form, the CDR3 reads TGTGCCAGCAGTGATCAGGGACAACGGCATTTT. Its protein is CASSDQGQRHF.

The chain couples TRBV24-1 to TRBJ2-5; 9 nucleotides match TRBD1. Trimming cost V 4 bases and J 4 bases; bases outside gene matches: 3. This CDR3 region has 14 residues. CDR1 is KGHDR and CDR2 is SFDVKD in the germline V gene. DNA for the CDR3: TGTGCCACCAGTGAGGCGACAGGGGGAGAGACCCAGTACTTC. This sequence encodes CATSEATGGETQYF.

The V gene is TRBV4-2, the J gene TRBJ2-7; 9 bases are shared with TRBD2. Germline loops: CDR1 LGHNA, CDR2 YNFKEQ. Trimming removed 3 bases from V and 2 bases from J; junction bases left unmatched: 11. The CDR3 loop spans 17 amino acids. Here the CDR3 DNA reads TGTGCCAGCAGCCAGAGCGGGAGGAGATTATCGCCCTACGAGCAGTACTTC. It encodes CASSQSGRRLSPYEQYF.

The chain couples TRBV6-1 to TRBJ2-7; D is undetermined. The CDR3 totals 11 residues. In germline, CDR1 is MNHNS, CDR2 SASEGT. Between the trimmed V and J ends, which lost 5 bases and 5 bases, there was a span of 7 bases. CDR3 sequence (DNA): TGTGCCAGCAGTCCCGCGAACGAGCAGTACTTC. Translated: CASSPANEQYF.

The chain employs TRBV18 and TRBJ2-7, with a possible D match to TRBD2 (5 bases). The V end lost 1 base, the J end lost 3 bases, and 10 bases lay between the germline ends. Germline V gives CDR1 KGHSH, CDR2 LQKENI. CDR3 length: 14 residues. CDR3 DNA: TGTGCCAGCTCACCACGGGGAGAGTTCTACGAGCAGTACTTC. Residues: CASSPRGEFYEQYF.

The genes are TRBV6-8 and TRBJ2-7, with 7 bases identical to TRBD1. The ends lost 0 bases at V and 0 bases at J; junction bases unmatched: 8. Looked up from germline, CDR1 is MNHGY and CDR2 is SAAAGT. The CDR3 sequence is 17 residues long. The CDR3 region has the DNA TGTGCCAGCAGTTACTCACCTGACAGGGCGGGCTCCTACGAGCAGTACTTC. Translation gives CASSYSPDRAGSYEQYF.

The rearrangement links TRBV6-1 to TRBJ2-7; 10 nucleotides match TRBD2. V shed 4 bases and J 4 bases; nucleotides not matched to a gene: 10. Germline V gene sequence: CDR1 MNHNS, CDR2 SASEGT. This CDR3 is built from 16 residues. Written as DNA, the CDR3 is TGTGCCAGCAGTGTTCACCAAGCGGGAGGGCCTTACGAGCAGTACTTC. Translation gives CASSVHQAGGPYEQYF.

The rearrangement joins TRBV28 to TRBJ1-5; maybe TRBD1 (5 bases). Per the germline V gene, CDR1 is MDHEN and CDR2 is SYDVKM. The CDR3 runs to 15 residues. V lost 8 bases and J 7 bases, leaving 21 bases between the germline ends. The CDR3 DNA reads TGTGCCAGCCGCAACGGCTGGCAGGGTGGGCAGCCCCAGCATTTT. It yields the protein CASRNGWQGGQPQHF.

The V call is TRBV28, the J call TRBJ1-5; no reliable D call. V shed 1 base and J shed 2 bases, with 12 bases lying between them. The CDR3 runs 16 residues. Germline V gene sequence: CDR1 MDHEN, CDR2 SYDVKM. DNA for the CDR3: TGTGCCAGCAGTTTATACGAGGGTGAGGGCAATCAGCCCCAGCATTTT. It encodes CASSLYEGEGNQPQHF. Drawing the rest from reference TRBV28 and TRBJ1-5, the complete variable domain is DVKVTQSSRYLVKRTGEKVFLECVQDMDHENMFWYRQDPGLGLRLIYFSYDVKMKEKGDIPEGYSVSREKKERFSLILESASTNQTSMYLCASSLYEGEGNQPQHFGDGTRLSIL.

CDR3 DNA: TGTGCCAGCAGCTTCGACAGATTAGAGACCCAGTACTTC. It translates to CASSFDRLETQYF. J is TRBJ2-5 and V is TRBV7-6; a possible D gene is TRBD1 (5 bases). Trimming shortened V by 3 bases and J by 4 bases, and 9 bases separated the two germline ends. The germline CDR1 and CDR2 sequences are SGHVS and FNYEAQ. CDR3 size: 13 residues.